Listed here are 27 T cell receptor beta chains from one sample, sequenced in a study of molecular identifiers for immune sequencing clone quantification. Each CDR3 protein gets one entry after TCRdb re-called the PCR reads with MiXCR. The sample yields about half a million distinct CDR3 sequences, around a fifth seen once. The sample consisted of naive CD8+ T cells from blood, with Jurkat cell RNA spiked in. Subset of the sample: FACS-sorted CD8+CD4-CCR7+CD45RA+ naive T cells. These receptors were obtained from a human donor in good health. Some libraries in this study had Jurkat cell RNA spiked in.

This clonotype was counted only a few times. The gene calls are TRBV3-1 and TRBJ2-5; D is possibly TRBD1 (6 bases). The CDR3 consists of 14 residues. The V gene lost 1 base and the J gene lost 3 bases, with 9 bases spanning the gap. Germline V gene lookup returns CDR1 LGHDT and CDR2 YNNKEL (reference sequence). The CDR3, as DNA: TGTGCCAGCAGCCAAGGGAAGGGGGAAGAGACCCAGTACTTC. Translation gives CASSQGKGEETQYF.

This clonotype was detected only a few times. The gene calls are TRBV6-2 or TRBV6-3 and TRBJ2-5, with D perhaps TRBD1 (6 bases). With 5 bases removed from V and 6 bases from J, the gap between germline ends came to 13 bases. Germline lookup yields CDR1 MNHEY and CDR2 SVGEGT. The CDR3 has 13 amino acids. The CDR3 loop reads CASSKQGFKTQYF. CDR3 in DNA: TGTGCCAGCAGTAAACAGGGTTTTAAGACCCAGTACTTC.

This clonotype was seen at least ten times. The chain is built from TRBV7-8 and TRBJ2-7; D might be TRBD2 (6 bases). The CDR3 contains 14 residues. Germline CDR1 is SGHVS and CDR2 is FQNEAQ. The V end lost 1 base, the J end lost 0 bases, and 7 bases lay between the germline ends. In nucleotides, the CDR3 is TGTGCCAGCAGCTTAGGCGGGGTCTCCTACGAGCAGTACTTC. It codes for CASSLGGVSYEQYF.

This clonotype was counted only a few times. This chain joins TRBV15 and TRBJ2-2, with a weak D call TRBD1 (6 bases). Germline V gives CDR1 LNHNV, CDR2 YYDKDF (reference sequence). The CDR3 is 18 residues long. The V end was cut by 2 bases, the J end by 6 bases, with 22 bases between. The CDR3 DNA is TGTGCCACCAGCAGACTGAGGAGGCAGGGGTCGTCGGCCGGGGAGCTGTTTTTT. Residues: CATSRLRRQGSSAGELFF.

Note on this clonotype: Relative to the germline gene, one junction end is altered; a read error may explain this. The rearrangement joins TRBV6-2 or TRBV6-3 to TRBJ2-7; 9 positions agree with TRBD1. Per germline, CDR1 MNHEY and CDR2 SVGEGT. The CDR3 runs to 15 residues. CDR3 nucleotide sequence: TGTGCCAGCAGTTACGGGACAGGGAGCTCCTACGTGCAGTACTTC. Amino acids: CASSYGTGSSYVQYF.

In its sample, this clonotype was seen a few times. The genes are TRBV21-1 and TRBJ2-7; the table's TRBD2 call for D was not verified on the DNA. TRBV21-1 is shown as a pseudogene. The CDR3 loop spans 18 amino acids. CDR3 residues: CASSTSAPLAGRFYEQYF. CDR3 nucleotides: TGTGCCAGCAGCACTTCAGCCCCCCTAGCGGGAAGGTTTTACGAGCAGTACTTC.

The chain joins TRBV12-5 to TRBJ1-1, with no clear D. The CDR3 is made up of 18 amino acids. CDR1 and CDR2 from the germline V gene are LGHNT and FRNRAP. V gave up 3 bases and J gave up 2 bases, with 22 bases separating them. CDR3 amino acids: CASGFPDRRAGGNTEAFF. The CDR3 DNA reads TGTGCTAGTGGTTTCCCGGACCGACGGGCGGGCGGTAACACTGAAGCTTTCTTT.

This clonotype was picked up one time. This may arise from a read error, as a much more abundant clone is one base away. The chain combines TRBV7-4 with TRBJ2-3; D gene ambiguous. The germline gives CDR1 SGHVT, CDR2 SQSDAQ. The CDR3 consists of 13 residues. The DNA of the CDR3 is TGTGCCAGCAGCTTATGCGGCCCAGATAGGCAGTATTTT. This translates into CASSLCGPDRQYF.

A few counts support this clonotype. V usage is TRBV29-1 and J usage is TRBJ1-1; a weak D match, TRBD1 (6 bases). This CDR3 is 14 amino acids long. Germline V gene data show CDR1 as SQVTM and CDR2 as ANQGSEA. V gave up 3 bases and J gave up 3 bases, with 14 bases separating them. Written as DNA, the CDR3 is TGCAGCGTTGACCTGGGGGGGGCCTACACTGAAGCTTTCTTT. Its protein is CSVDLGGAYTEAFF.

The table lists this clonotype with many counts. V is TRBV4-3 and J is TRBJ2-6, with 10 bases lining up with TRBD1. Losses at the gene ends were 0 bases for V and 12 bases for J; bases not matched to a gene: 8. Germline CDR1 reads LGHNA; CDR2 reads YSLEER. The CDR3 is 16 residues long. Here the CDR3 DNA reads TGCGCCAGCAGCCAAGATGCGGGGACAGGGGCCGTCGTCCTGACTTTC. Protein: CASSQDAGTGAVVLTF.

A word on this clonotype: This may come from a read error, since a much larger clone is one base off. This sequence joins TRBV7-9 and TRBJ2-5; TRBD1 agrees at 7 bases. This CDR3 is built from 14 residues. Germline V gene data show CDR1 as SEHNR and CDR2 as FQNEAQ (reference sequence). DNA for the CDR3: TGTGCCGGCAGCCAGGGGGTTAACCAAGAGACCCAGTACTTC. Encoded protein: CAGSQGVNQETQYF.

This chain joins TRBV24-1 and TRBJ2-7; TRBD1 matches at 7 bases. With 3 bases clipped from V and 2 bases from J, the junction kept 6 bases outside the gene matches. The CDR3 length is 15 residues. The germline CDR1 and CDR2 sequences are KGHDR and SFDVKD. The CDR3 bases are TGTGCCACCAGTGATCTGACAGGGTACACCTACGAGCAGTACTTC. Its protein is CATSDLTGYTYEQYF.

The chain combines TRBV19 with TRBJ1-5, with D unclear. Trimming took 7 bases from V and 1 from J, leaving 14 bases between them. The CDR3 runs to 15 residues. The germline V gene has CDR1 LNHDA and CDR2 SQIVND (reference sequence). As DNA, the CDR3 is TGTGCCAGTAACCTTGCGGGGAGGAGCAATCAGCCCCAGCATTTT. It translates to CASNLAGRSNQPQHF.

With regard to this clonotype: This may be a read error, as it is one base from a much larger clone. It is likely a read error, because the conserved phenylalanine at the end of the CDR3 is missing. The DNA is omitted, as the CDR3 cannot be located on it reliably, and the CDR3 follows TCRdb's listing. The genes are TRBV20-1 and TRBJ2-4; TRBD1, the table's D call, lacks a check against the DNA. CDR1 is DFQATT and CDR2 is SNEGSKA in the germline V gene (reference sequence). The CDR3 has 8 amino acids, counting both end residues. CDR3 loop: CSGETGEP.

This clonotype was counted between two and nine times. This chain joins TRBV3-1 and TRBJ2-7; TRBD2 matches 10 bases. The CDR3 is 15 amino acids. The germline V gene encodes CDR1 LGHDT and CDR2 YNNKEL (reference sequence). V shed 1 base and J 7 bases; nucleotides not matched to a gene: 7. CDR3 loop: CASSQGTSGPGEQYF. The DNA for the CDR3 is TGTGCCAGCAGCCAAGGGACTAGCGGACCCGGGGAGCAGTACTTC.

This clonotype was counted once. This may be a read error: a much more frequent sequence differs by one nucleotide. CDR3 in DNA: TGTGCCACCAGCGTCTCAAGGGGGGCAGATACGCAGTATTTT. Its translation: CATSVSRGADTQYF. The chain is built from TRBV15 and TRBJ2-3; D is possibly TRBD1 or TRBD2 (6 bases each). The V end lost 5 bases, the J end lost 4 bases, and 13 bases lay between the germline ends. The CDR3 is made up of 14 amino acids. CDR1 is LNHNV, CDR2 YYDKDF, per germline (reference sequence).

This clonotype was counted a few times. This chain links TRBV27 with TRBJ2-7; 12 bases line up with TRBD2. Germline values: CDR1 MNHEY, CDR2 SMNVEV (reference sequence). V gave up 0 bases and J gave up 5 bases; unmatched junction bases: 5. The CDR3 contains 16 residues. CDR3 protein: CASSLSSSGRAHEQYF. In DNA, the CDR3 is TGTGCCAGCAGTTTATCCTCTAGCGGGAGGGCCCACGAGCAGTACTTC.

The chain is built from TRBV27 and TRBJ1-3; D unclear. Trimming stripped 0 bases from V and 0 bases from J, with 12 bases between. The CDR3 sequence is 17 residues long. Germline CDR1 MNHEY, CDR2 SMNVEV (reference sequence). The CDR3 DNA sequence: TGTGCCAGCAGTTTATCCGGTTTTCCGAGCTCTGGAAACACCATATATTTT. Translated: CASSLSGFPSSGNTIYF.

This clonotype was found many times. The J gene is TRBJ1-1, the V gene TRBV20-1; D is unresolved. In germline, CDR1 is DFQATT, CDR2 SNEGSKA (reference sequence). This CDR3 spans 13 amino acids. Trimming left V 0 bases short and J 8 bases short, with 13 bases between. The CDR3 reads CSARDTTRPEAFF. The CDR3 bases are TGCAGTGCTAGAGATACGACGCGGCCCGAAGCTTTCTTT.

V usage is TRBV14 and J usage is TRBJ2-7; 7 bases are shared with TRBD1. The CDR3 runs to 15 residues. CDR1 and CDR2 (germline): SGHDN, FVKESK. The J segment lost 3 bases and the V segment lost 1 base, leaving 6 bases of the junction unmatched. The chain's CDR3 is CASSQGGDSHYEQYF. CDR3 DNA: TGTGCCAGCAGCCAAGGTGGGGACAGCCACTACGAGCAGTACTTC.

This clonotype was counted between two and nine times. The CDR3 bases are TGTGCCAGCAGCGGGTACAGGGGTACTGGCTACACCTTC. The encoded protein is CASSGYRGTGYTF. The chain uses TRBV9 and TRBJ1-2; 7 bases are shared with TRBD1. This CDR3 is 13 amino acids long. Germline V gives CDR1 SGDLS, CDR2 YYNGEE. With 3 bases clipped from V and 7 bases from J, the junction kept 6 bases outside the gene matches.

This clonotype occurred many times. The chain couples TRBV29-1 to TRBJ1-4, with no clear D. Trimming shortened V by 4 bases and J by 14 bases, and 14 bases separated the two germline ends. This CDR3 has 11 amino acids. From germline, CDR1 is SQVTM and CDR2 ANQGSEA. The CDR3 loop is CSVAAGNGLFF. Here the CDR3 DNA reads TGCAGCGTTGCAGCGGGGAACGGTCTGTTTTTT.

In the case of this clonotype: A read error may explain this, as a much larger clone is one base away. The CDR3 protein is CGAGNNEKLFF. The CDR3 DNA follows: TGCGGTGCAGGGAACAATGAAAAACTGTTTTTT. The V gene is TRBV20-1, the J gene TRBJ1-4, with D maybe TRBD1 (5 bases). CDR3 size: 11 residues. The germline CDR1 and CDR2 sequences are DFQATT and SNEGSKA (reference sequence).

This clonotype was found a few times. V usage is TRBV5-1 and J usage is TRBJ2-7; D is uncertain. This CDR3 region has 13 residues. Trimming shortened V by 0 bases and J by 5 bases, and 9 bases separated the two germline ends. Per the germline V gene, CDR1 is SGHRS and CDR2 is YFSETQ. In DNA form, the CDR3 reads TGCGCCAGCAGCTTGGAGTCTTGGGACGAGCAGTACTTC. Amino acids: CASSLESWDEQYF.

The chain combines TRBV20-1 with TRBJ2-3; 8 bases match TRBD2. The CDR3 runs 14 residues. The ends lost 3 bases at V and 5 bases at J; junction bases unmatched: 7. Germline CDR1 and CDR2: DFQATT and SNEGSKA (reference sequence). The CDR3 DNA follows: TGCAGTGCTAGTATTAGCGGGATGCTAGATACGCAGTATTTT. Its protein is CSASISGMLDTQYF.

The chain links TRBV27 to TRBJ1-1; 7 bases are a match to TRBD1. CDR1 and CDR2 from the germline V gene are MNHEY and SMNVEV (reference sequence). Losses at the gene ends were 5 bases for V and 0 bases for J; bases not matched to a gene: 9. The CDR3 loop spans 16 amino acids. CDR3 nucleotide sequence: TGTGCCAGCAGTACGAGGGCGGGACAGATGAACACTGAAGCTTTCTTT. It is translated as CASSTRAGQMNTEAFF.

This clonotype was counted at least ten times. V is TRBV11-2 and J is TRBJ2-7; 7 nucleotides line up with TRBD1. CDR3 length equals 13 residues. Looked up from germline, CDR1 is SGHAT and CDR2 is FQNNGV. J was trimmed by 4 bases and V by 5 bases; bases with no gene match: 5. DNA of the CDR3: TGTGCCAGCAGCCCGGGACAGCATTACGAGCAGTACTTC. It yields the protein CASSPGQHYEQYF.